This TCR beta chain is from a study of blood T cell repertoires in COVID-19. Cohort 3 recovered donors had two negative PCRs, clearance, or symptom resolution. Repertoires were generated with immunoSEQ multiplex PCR, while TCRdb's copy carries only in-frame clones and drops some. Of about 330,000 clones listed, roughly 87% are singletons. V was trimmed by 5 bases and J by 3 bases, leaving 19 bases between them. Germline CDR1 is SGHTA and CDR2 is FQGNSA. This CDR3 region has 16 residues. The sequenced sample consisted of PBMCs or T cells enriched from blood (not recorded which). This rearrangement joins TRBV7-2 to TRBJ1-2, with D perhaps TRBD1 (5 bases). The receptor was isolated from a woman between 25 and 40 years old who had recovered from COVID-19. The CDR3 region is CASSPESARVDYGYTF. The CDR3 DNA is TGTGCCAGCAGCCCTGAGTCGGCCAGGGTCGACTATGGCTACACCTTC.